The rows below give T cell receptor beta chains drawn from one sample of a study of blood T cells in healthy people across ages. TCRdb independently ran MiXCR on the 5' RACE reads; one entry per CDR3 protein. Of some 1.7 million distinct CDR3 sequences detected, roughly 28% appear once; the ten largest clones hold about 7.7%. Sequenced material: blood. Receptor source: a young woman in good health. Both conserved end residues are part of each CDR3. Each record gives: D gene, V gene, J gene, clone size, CDR3 DNA, CDR3 protein. The D gene is left open where the match is weak. Some rows mark clone size as missing; the rest say once, few, many or name a class of expanded clone.

-	TRBV5-1	TRBJ1-1	few	TGCGCCAGCAGCCCAGGGGTCGCGACTGAAGCTTTCTTT	CASSPGVATEAFF
TRBD1	TRBV6-5	TRBJ2-5	few	TGTGCCAGCAGTTACTCCCCGACAGGGCAAGAGACCCAGTACTTC	CASSYSPTGQETQYF
-	TRBV5-1	TRBJ1-1	once	TGCGCCAGCAGCCGAGAGGTGAACACTGAAGCTTTCTTT	CASSREVNTEAFF
-	TRBV10-3	TRBJ2-7	many	TGTGCCATCAGTGATGACGAAACGACAGGAAACTACGAGCAGTACTTC	CAISDDETTGNYEQYF
TRBD1	TRBV12-3/TRBV12-4	TRBJ1-5	-	TGTGCCAGCAGTTCCAAACAGGGGGCGGGTCAGCCCCAGCATTTT	CASSSKQGAGQPQHF
-	TRBV7-2	TRBJ2-1	-	TGTGCCAGCAGCCTTAGCGCTATTTCGAGAGAGACCCAGTTCTTC	CASSLSAISRETQFF
TRBD1	TRBV24-1	TRBJ1-6	-	TGTGCCACCAGTGATTCCCGGGACAGGATTAATTCACCCCTCCACTTT	CATSDSRDRINSPLHF
TRBD1	TRBV10-3	TRBJ2-1	-	TGTGCCATCCAGCCGGGACAGGATCTCGTTAGAGAGACCCAGTTCTTC	CAIQPGQDLVRETQFF
-	TRBV24-1	TRBJ1-2	few	TGTGCCACCAGTGATGCCAGGGGCGTTTTGTTCGGCTACACCTTC	CATSDARGVLFGYTF
-	TRBV5-1	TRBJ2-7	few	TGCGCCAGCAGCTTTAGCAGGAGCTCCTACGTGCAGTACTTC	CASSFSRSSYVQYF
-	TRBV27	TRBJ2-1	-	TGTGCCAGCAGCTTCACGGCGGGGACCCAGTTCTTC	CASSFTAGTQFF